This TCR beta chain was retrieved from a study of blood T cells in healthy people across ages. This clonotype was detected a few times. Trimming shortened V by 6 bases and J by 0 bases, and 19 bases separated the two germline ends. CDR3 length: 16 residues. CDR1 is DFQATT, CDR2 SNEGSKA, per germline (reference sequence). It was with a sample-barcoded 5' primer and a J-beta primer mix that a second PCR of about 6 to 12 cycles was run. A template-switch adaptor containing 12 random nucleotides labeled each cDNA molecule. TCRdb reprocessed the 5' RACE reads with MiXCR, giving one entry per CDR3 protein. The table lists about 640,000 distinct CDR3 sequences, 40% to 50% of them singletons.

The chain joins TRBV20-1 to TRBJ2-3; D is unclear. The origin of this receptor is an elderly man in good health. The sequencing input was blood. CDR3 protein: CSASIPGQTSTDTQYF. The CDR3 bases are TGCAGTGCCTCGATTCCGGGTCAAACTAGCACAGATACGCAGTATTTT.